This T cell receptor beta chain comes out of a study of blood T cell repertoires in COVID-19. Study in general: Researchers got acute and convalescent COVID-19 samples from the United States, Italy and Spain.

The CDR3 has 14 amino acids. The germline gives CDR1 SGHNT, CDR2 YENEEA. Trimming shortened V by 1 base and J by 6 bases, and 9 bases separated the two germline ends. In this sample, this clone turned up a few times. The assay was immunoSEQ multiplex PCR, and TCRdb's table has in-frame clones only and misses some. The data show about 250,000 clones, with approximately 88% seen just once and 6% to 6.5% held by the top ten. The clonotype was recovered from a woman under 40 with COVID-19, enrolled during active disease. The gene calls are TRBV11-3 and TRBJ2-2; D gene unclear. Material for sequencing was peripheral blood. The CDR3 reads CASSLAPGAGELFF. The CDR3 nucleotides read TGTGCCAGCAGCTTAGCTCCGGGTGCCGGGGAGCTGTTTTTT.